The 30 T cell receptor beta chains below were found in one sample sequenced in a study of T cells in Graves' hyperthyroidism and ophthalmopathy. Template material for amplifying TCR beta CDR3 regions consisted of RNA transcripts. With the HTBI primer set, the TCR CDR3 went through a first round of RT-PCR. In TCRdb, the multiplex PCR reads were re-called with MiXCR into one record per CDR3 protein. The table shows around 450,000 distinct CDR3 sequences, with roughly 13% occurring only once. Sequenced: blood. The source of these receptors is a woman aged 18-35 years with Graves' hyperthyroidism.

The chain links TRBV9 to TRBJ2-1; D unclear. Germline CDR1 reads SGDLS; CDR2 reads YYNGEE. The CDR3 runs 16 residues. Trimming stripped 4 bases from V and 9 bases from J, with 23 bases between. In DNA form, the CDR3 reads TGTGCCAGCAGCCCCACTGCCGGGCCGCCCGCTAGTGAGCAGTTCTTC. Its protein is CASSPTAGPPASEQFF.

The chain couples TRBV7-2 to TRBJ2-2; D is uncertain. The V end was cut by 5 bases, the J end by 5 bases, with 6 bases between. The CDR3 loop spans 12 amino acids. The germline CDR1 and CDR2 sequences are SGHTA and FQGNSA. The CDR3 DNA sequence: TGTGCCAGCAGCCGAGAAACCGGGGAGCTGTTTTTT. Translated: CASSRETGELFF.

V gene TRBV5-1 combines with J gene TRBJ1-1; 8 nucleotides align to TRBD1. This CDR3 is 15 amino acids long. Germline V gene data show CDR1 as SGHRS and CDR2 as YFSETQ. V shed 3 bases and J 1 base; nucleotides not matched to a gene: 5. DNA for the CDR3: TGCGCCAGCAGCTGGGGGGACAGGCAGAACACTGAAGCTTTCTTT. It yields the protein CASSWGDRQNTEAFF.

This clonotype was counted a few times. The chain combines TRBV29-1 with TRBJ2-4; a weak D match, TRBD2 (5 bases). V was pared by 3 bases and J by 0 bases, with 6 bases between. Germline loops: CDR1 SQVTM, CDR2 ANQGSEA. The CDR3 is 13 residues long. The CDR3 coding sequence is TGCAGCGTTGATGCGGGAGCCAAAAACATTCAGTACTTC. Translating gives CSVDAGAKNIQYF.

As concerns this clonotype: Given a much more abundant clone one base away, this may be a read error. The rearrangement links TRBV20-1 to TRBJ2-3; 13 nucleotides match TRBD2. This CDR3 has 15 residues. The V segment lost 5 bases and the J segment 1 base; nucleotides outside the gene matches: 3. Germline loops: CDR1 DFQATT, CDR2 SNEGSKA (reference sequence). The CDR3 bases are TGCAGTGCTGGGGGGACTAGCGGGGGCACAGATACGCAGTATTTT. Its protein product is CSAGGTSGGTDTQYF.

In its sample, this clonotype was seen many times. J is TRBJ2-5 and V is TRBV6-1, with 8 bases that match TRBD2. Germline V gives CDR1 MNHNS, CDR2 SASEGT. V shed 7 bases and J 5 bases; nucleotides not matched to a gene: 6. This CDR3 comprises 13 residues. The CDR3 DNA reads TGTGCCAGCACAGGACTAGCCGTTGAGACCCAGTACTTC. Encoded protein: CASTGLAVETQYF.

The gene calls are TRBV12-3 or TRBV12-4 and TRBJ2-2, with D possibly called TRBD1 or TRBD2 (6 bases each). V lost 2 bases to trimming and J lost 1 base, with 14 bases between them. CDR3 length: 17 amino acids. The DNA for the CDR3 is TGTGCCAGCAGTTTAAGGAGGGGGAGGAAGAACACCGGGGAGCTGTTTTTT. Protein sequence: CASSLRRGRKNTGELFF.

CDR3 protein: CASSLWPAGLTDTQYF. CDR3 nucleotides: TGTGCCAGCAGCTTATGGCCAGCGGGTTTAACAGATACGCAGTATTTT. The chain is built from TRBV7-8 and TRBJ2-3, with D perhaps TRBD2 (6 bases). The CDR3 loop spans 16 amino acids. CDR1 SGHVS and CDR2 FQNEAQ come from the germline V gene. The V end was cut by 2 bases, the J end by 3 bases, with 15 bases between.

This rearrangement joins TRBV6-1 to TRBJ2-2, with a weak D call TRBD1 (7 bases). V was pared by 10 bases and J by 0 bases, with 12 bases between. This CDR3 has 14 residues. Germline V gene lookup returns CDR1 MNHNS and CDR2 SASEGT. CDR3 protein: CATGGSANTGELFF. In nucleotides, the CDR3 is TGTGCCACAGGGGGGTCGGCGAACACCGGGGAGCTGTTTTTT.

This clonotype was counted ten times or more. The chain recombines TRBV5-6 with TRBJ2-1, with a weak D call TRBD2 (5 bases). There are 14 residues in the CDR3. The germline V gene has CDR1 SGHDT and CDR2 YYEEEE. Deletions cut 4 bases from V and 7 bases from J, with 15 bases between. CDR3 amino acids: CASSTLFSENEQFF. The CDR3 nucleotides are TGTGCCAGCAGCACGCTGTTTAGCGAGAATGAGCAGTTCTTC.

This clonotype has a handful of counts. It may be a read error: a sequence one base away is much more abundant. The gene calls are TRBV14 and TRBJ2-3; D unresolved. CDR3 length: 12 amino acids. Per germline, CDR1 SGHDN and CDR2 FVKESK. V was pared by 3 bases and J by 2 bases, with 3 bases between. The CDR3 bases are TGTGCCAGCAGCCACGTCACAGATACGCAGTATTTT. Translation: CASSHVTDTQYF.

This clonotype was observed many times. J is TRBJ2-3 and V is TRBV10-2; 13 nucleotides match TRBD2. Looked up from germline, CDR1 is WSHSY and CDR2 is SAAADI. This CDR3 contains 15 residues. V was pared by 7 bases and J by 6 bases, with 7 bases of the junction left unmatched. CDR3 nucleotides: TGCGCCAGCAAGGGACTAGCGGGACGCTCGGATACGCAGTATTTT. Translating gives CASKGLAGRSDTQYF.

This clonotype has a count of ten or more. This chain connects TRBV4-1 to TRBJ1-4; tentatively, D is TRBD1 (6 bases). Trimming left V 1 base short and J 5 bases short, with 11 bases between. The CDR3 runs to 15 residues. Germline loops: CDR1 MGHRA, CDR2 YSYEKL. CDR3 loop: CASSQVGGQNEKLFF. The CDR3, as DNA: TGCGCCAGCAGCCAAGTTGGGGGGCAGAATGAAAAACTGTTTTTT.

This clonotype was observed at least ten times. This chain uses TRBV5-6 with TRBJ2-5, with TRBD2 matching 7 bases. V was clipped by 2 bases and J by 1 base; unmatched bases: 2. CDR1 SGHDT and CDR2 YYEEEE come from the germline V gene. CDR3 length equals 14 residues. This chain's CDR3 is CASSLGGGQETQYF. CDR3 nucleotide sequence: TGTGCCAGCAGCTTAGGCGGGGGCCAAGAGACCCAGTACTTC.

This clonotype was seen repeatedly, ten times or more. This sequence joins TRBV9 and TRBJ2-2; D is possibly TRBD2 (6 bases). CDR3 length: 14 residues. V was cut by 3 bases and J by 8 bases, with 14 bases left in between. Germline loops: CDR1 SGDLS, CDR2 YYNGEE. In DNA form, the CDR3 reads TGTGCCAGCAGCGGACTCACTAGCTCTGGGGAGCTGTTTTTT. Translating gives CASSGLTSSGELFF.

There are a few counts of this clonotype. V usage is TRBV10-3 and J usage is TRBJ1-2; no reliable D call. Trimming left V 0 bases short and J 4 bases short, with 3 bases between. This CDR3 contains 12 residues. Germline CDR1 reads ENHRY; CDR2 reads SYGVKD. CDR3 protein: CAISESAYGYTF. The CDR3 bases are TGTGCCATCAGTGAGTCAGCCTATGGCTACACCTTC.

Ten or more counts support this clonotype. This chain links TRBV28 with TRBJ1-1; D uncertain. V shed 6 bases and J shed 11 bases, with 19 bases lying between them. CDR3 length equals 13 residues. The V gene's germline CDR1 is MDHEN and CDR2 SYDVKM. The CDR3, as DNA: TGTGCCAGCAGAAACACGGGCCCTCTGGGGGCTTTCTTT. Translating it yields CASRNTGPLGAFF.

This clonotype was counted at least ten times. V gene TRBV29-1 combines with J gene TRBJ2-3; D remains ambiguous. Germline CDR1 reads SQVTM; CDR2 reads ANQGSEA. CDR3 length: 13 amino acids. The V gene lost 4 bases and the J gene lost 0 bases, with 8 bases spanning the gap. Here the CDR3 DNA reads TGCAGCGTTGTCAGTAGTAGCACAGATACGCAGTATTTT. It is translated as CSVVSSSTDTQYF.

V gene TRBV30 combines with J gene TRBJ1-5, with a weak D call TRBD1 (5 bases). Deletions cut 0 bases from V and 2 bases from J, with 14 bases between. The length of the CDR3 is 16 residues. Germline CDR1 reads GTSNPN; CDR2 reads SVGIG (reference sequence). The CDR3 DNA follows: TGTGCCTGGAGTGTCGTGGCGGGACTAGGCAATCAGCCCCAGCATTTT. This sequence encodes CAWSVVAGLGNQPQHF. Filled out from reference TRBV30 and TRBJ1-5, the complete variable domain reads SQTIHQWPATLVQPVGSPLSLECTVEGTSNPNLYWYRQAAGRGLQLLFYSVGIGQISSEVPQNLSASRPQDRQFILSSKKLLLSDSGFYLCAWSVVAGLGNQPQHFGDGTRLSIL.

This clonotype occurred a few times. The chain has TRBV19 and TRBJ2-1; TRBD2 agrees at 11 bases. V shed 5 bases and J 7 bases; nucleotides not matched to a gene: 13. Germline values: CDR1 LNHDA, CDR2 SQIVND (reference sequence). The CDR3 runs 17 residues. CDR3 protein: CASSWYLTSGSANEQFF. The CDR3 nucleotides are TGTGCCAGTAGTTGGTATCTTACTAGCGGGAGTGCGAATGAGCAGTTCTTC.

For the CDR3, the DNA is TGTGCCAGCAGCTCCCCAGGGAGAACCTCTGGAAACACCATATATTTT. This encodes CASSSPGRTSGNTIYF. The rearrangement joins TRBV7-2 to TRBJ1-3; a possible D gene is TRBD1 (5 bases). Germline CDR1 reads SGHTA; CDR2 reads FQGNSA. Trimming removed 4 bases from V and 0 bases from J, with 13 bases in between. The CDR3 extends over 16 amino acids. The full variable domain, in which reference TRBV7-2 and TRBJ1-3 provide the parts outside the CDR3, is GAGVSQSPSNKVTEKGKDVELRCDPISGHTALYWYRQSLGQGLEFLIYFQGNSAPDKSGLPSDRFSAERTGGSVSTLTIQRTQQEDSAVYLCASSSPGRTSGNTIYFGEGSWLTVV.

At least ten counts were recorded for this clonotype. V and J are TRBV7-8 and TRBJ2-1, with TRBD2 matching 7 bases. Trimming at V came to 1 base and at J to 6 bases, leaving 6 bases not matched to a gene. Per germline, CDR1 SGHVS and CDR2 FQNEAQ. This CDR3 region has 15 residues. This chain's CDR3 is CASSLEASGRNEQFF. The CDR3 DNA is TGTGCCAGCAGCTTAGAGGCTAGCGGACGCAATGAGCAGTTCTTC.

This clonotype has at least ten counts. The V gene is TRBV15, the J gene TRBJ1-6, with 7 positions matching TRBD1. The CDR3 sequence is 15 residues long. Germline V gene lookup returns CDR1 LNHNV and CDR2 YYDKDF (reference sequence). The V and J ends lost 0 bases and 8 bases, in that order; junction bases with no gene match: 4. The CDR3 region is CATSRDRTGYSPLHF. The CDR3 DNA follows: TGTGCCACCAGCAGAGACCGGACAGGCTATTCACCCCTCCACTTT.

The sample holds a few counts of this clonotype. The rearrangement joins TRBV5-4 to TRBJ2-5; 8 positions match TRBD2. Germline values: CDR1 SGHNT, CDR2 YYREEE (reference sequence). The CDR3 sequence is 15 residues long. V lost 5 bases and J lost 3; bases outside the gene matches: 9. CDR3: CASRSSKREKETQYF. DNA of the CDR3: TGTGCCAGCAGATCTTCCAAGCGGGAGAAAGAGACCCAGTACTTC.

Concerning this clonotype: Because the CDR3's place on the DNA is in doubt, the DNA is left out and the CDR3 is given as listed by TCRdb. The chain is built from TRBV28 and TRBJ2-3; TRBD1, the table's D call, lacks a check against the DNA. The germline V gene has CDR1 MDHEN and CDR2 SYDVKM. The CDR3 spans 22 amino acids, including both terminal residues. The CDR3 reads CASSYRGSNYEQYFGPVDTQYF.

This clonotype has at least ten counts. This chain connects TRBV5-5 to TRBJ2-7; D could derive from TRBD1 or TRBD2 (5 bases each). Germline CDR1 SGHKS, CDR2 YYEKEE (reference sequence). The CDR3 consists of 14 residues. Trimming cost V 4 bases and J 2 bases, with 13 bases left between them. The CDR3 region is CASSPRDATYEQYF. Written as DNA, the CDR3 is TGTGCCAGCAGCCCCCGGGACGCAACCTACGAGCAGTACTTC.

This clonotype showed up many times. The V gene is TRBV7-6, the J gene TRBJ2-3, with a tentative D call TRBD2 (5 bases). Germline V CDR1 and CDR2: SGHVS, FNYEAQ. CDR3 length equals 16 residues. V was pared by 1 base and J by 1 base, with 12 bases between. The CDR3 DNA is TGTGCCAGCAGCTTAGGGGTTGGGAGCCGCACAGATACGCAGTATTTT. Translation gives CASSLGVGSRTDTQYF.

This clonotype was seen at least ten times. The chain couples TRBV20-1 to TRBJ1-1; D is undetermined. CDR1 DFQATT and CDR2 SNEGSKA come from the germline V gene (reference sequence). CDR3 size: 12 residues. V lost 0 bases, J lost 6 bases, and 8 bases lay in between. The CDR3 spells CSAREEVSEAFF. DNA of the CDR3: TGCAGTGCTAGAGAGGAAGTCTCTGAAGCTTTCTTT.

This clonotype occurred many times. This chain links TRBV20-1 with TRBJ2-2; TRBD2 aligns across 8 bases. This CDR3 region has 14 residues. The germline CDR1 and CDR2 sequences are DFQATT and SNEGSKA (reference sequence). J gave up 1 base and V 3 bases, and 1 base lay outside the gene matches. The CDR3 here is CSARSGGNTGELFF. In DNA, the CDR3 is TGCAGTGCTAGGAGCGGGGGGAACACCGGGGAGCTGTTTTTT.

This clonotype was recorded many times. The chain recombines TRBV28 with TRBJ2-7; 12 bases line up with TRBD1. CDR3 length equals 15 residues. CDR1 and CDR2 (germline): MDHEN, SYDVKM. V lost 3 bases to trimming and J lost 7 bases; unmatched junction nucleotides: 7. Written as DNA, the CDR3 is TGTGCCAGCAGTTTCACGGGGACAGGGGGCCAAGAGCAGTACTTC. As protein: CASSFTGTGGQEQYF.